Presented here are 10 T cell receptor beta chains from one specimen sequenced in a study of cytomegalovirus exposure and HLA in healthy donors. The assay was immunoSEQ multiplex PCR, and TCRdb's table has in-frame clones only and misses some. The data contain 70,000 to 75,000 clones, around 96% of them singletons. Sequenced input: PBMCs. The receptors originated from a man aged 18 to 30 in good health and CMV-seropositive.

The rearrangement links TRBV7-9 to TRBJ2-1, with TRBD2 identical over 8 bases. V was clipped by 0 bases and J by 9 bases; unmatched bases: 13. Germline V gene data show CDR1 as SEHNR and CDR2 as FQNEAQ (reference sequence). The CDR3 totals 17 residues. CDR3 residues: CASSLAHPGLVTGEQFF. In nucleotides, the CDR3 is TGTGCCAGCAGCTTAGCTCACCCGGGACTAGTGACTGGTGAGCAGTTCTTC.

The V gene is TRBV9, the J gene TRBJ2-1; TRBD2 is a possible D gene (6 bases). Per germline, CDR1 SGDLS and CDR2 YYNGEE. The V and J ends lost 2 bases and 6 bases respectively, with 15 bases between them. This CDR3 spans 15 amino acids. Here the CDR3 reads CASSVGGGISNEQFF. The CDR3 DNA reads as TGTGCCAGCAGCGTGGGGGGAGGAATTAGCAATGAGCAGTTCTTC.

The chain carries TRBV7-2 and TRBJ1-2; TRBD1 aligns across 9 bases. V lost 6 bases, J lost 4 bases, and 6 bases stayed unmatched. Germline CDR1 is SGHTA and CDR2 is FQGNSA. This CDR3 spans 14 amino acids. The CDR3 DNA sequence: TGTGCCAGCAGTCCACAGGGGGCGGGCTATGGCTACACCTTC. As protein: CASSPQGAGYGYTF.

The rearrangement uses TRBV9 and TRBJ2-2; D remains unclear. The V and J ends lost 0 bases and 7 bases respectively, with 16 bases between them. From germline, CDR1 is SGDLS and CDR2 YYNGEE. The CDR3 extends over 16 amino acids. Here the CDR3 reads CASSVGASTKIGELFF. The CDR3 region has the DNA TGTGCCAGCAGCGTAGGAGCCTCCACCAAAATCGGGGAGCTGTTTTTT.

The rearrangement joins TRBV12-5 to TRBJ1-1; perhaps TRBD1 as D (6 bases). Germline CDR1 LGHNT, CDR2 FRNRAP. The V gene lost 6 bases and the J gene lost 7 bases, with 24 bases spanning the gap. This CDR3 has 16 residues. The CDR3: CASGDGRRGSLIEAFF. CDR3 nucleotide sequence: TGTGCTAGTGGCGACGGAAGAAGGGGGTCCCTGATTGAAGCTTTCTTT.

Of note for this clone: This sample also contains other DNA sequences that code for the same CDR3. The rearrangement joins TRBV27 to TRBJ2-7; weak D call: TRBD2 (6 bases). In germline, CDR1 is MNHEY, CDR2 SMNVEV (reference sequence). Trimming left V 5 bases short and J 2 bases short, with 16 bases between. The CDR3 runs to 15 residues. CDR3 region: CASSPSPGRPYEQYF. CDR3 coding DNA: TGTGCCAGCAGTCCCTCCCCAGGGAGGCCCTACGAGCAGTACTTC.

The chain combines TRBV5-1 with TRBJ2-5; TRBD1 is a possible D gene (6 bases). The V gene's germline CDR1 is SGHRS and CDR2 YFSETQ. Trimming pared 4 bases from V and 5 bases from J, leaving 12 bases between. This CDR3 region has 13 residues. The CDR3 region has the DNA TGCGCCAGCAGCACTCAGGGGTCCGAGACCCAGTACTTC. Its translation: CASSTQGSETQYF.

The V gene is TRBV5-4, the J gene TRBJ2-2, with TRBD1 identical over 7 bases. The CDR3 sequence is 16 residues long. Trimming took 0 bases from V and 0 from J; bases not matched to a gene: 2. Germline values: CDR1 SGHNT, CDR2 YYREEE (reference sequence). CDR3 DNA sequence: TGTGCCAGCAGCTTGGCGCAGGGGGCGAACACCGGGGAGCTGTTTTTT. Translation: CASSLAQGANTGELFF. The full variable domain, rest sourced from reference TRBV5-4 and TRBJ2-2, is ETGVTQSPTHLIKTRGQQVTLRCSSQSGHNTVSWYQQALGQGPQFIFQYYREEENGRGNFPPRFSGLQFPNYSSELNVNALELDDSALYLCASSLAQGANTGELFFGEGSRLTVL.

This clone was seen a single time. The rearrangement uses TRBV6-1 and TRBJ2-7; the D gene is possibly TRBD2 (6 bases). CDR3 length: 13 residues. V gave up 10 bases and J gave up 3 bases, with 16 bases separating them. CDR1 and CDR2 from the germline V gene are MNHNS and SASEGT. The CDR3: CATTFGRNYEQYF. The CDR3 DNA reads TGTGCCACCACCTTTGGGAGGAACTACGAGCAGTACTTC.

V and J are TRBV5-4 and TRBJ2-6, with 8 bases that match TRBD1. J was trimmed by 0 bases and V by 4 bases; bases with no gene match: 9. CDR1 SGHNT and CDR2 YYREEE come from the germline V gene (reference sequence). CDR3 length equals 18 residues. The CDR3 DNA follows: TGTGCCAGCAGCCGAACAGGGGGTCCGAGCTCTGGGGCCAACGTCCTGACTTTC. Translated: CASSRTGGPSSGANVLTF.